These T cell receptor beta chains were read from a single sample in a study of OX40 agonist ivuxolimab in advanced cancers. Generated by immunoSEQ multiplex PCR, the TCRdb table keeps only in-frame clones and is missing some. The sample holds 50,000 to 70,000 clones, roughly 84% seen once. The source material was CD4+ or CD8+ T cells sorted from blood, sampled in a trial of the OX40 agonist ivuxolimab. Receptor source: an adult with an advanced solid tumor such as melanoma, head and neck, liver or kidney cancer. Each CDR3 is given with its conserved first and last residue.

TRBV21-1 CASSTDRGHAEGGNTIYF
TRBV9 CASRGQGLTSYEQYF
TRBV19 CASSPRRSGELFF
TRBV6-1 CASSWSEYNEQFF
TRBV19 CASSPRNQPQHF
TRBV5-4 CASSLDGLRGYTF
TRBV10-2 CASRDPGGYEQFF
TRBV2 CASSLYTSTDTQYF
TRBV7-7 CASSLERGGQETQYF
TRBV11-3 CASSLLGDTQYF
TRBV29-1 CSGQGGAQETQYF
TRBV6-5 CASSLTGRETQYF
TRBV13 CASSLVDQIGELFF
TRBV6-4 CASSSTEHYEQYF
TRBV5-1 CASSLGQSTDTQYF
TRBV7-2 CASSRPNQPQHF
TRBV2 CASSVASAEAFF
TRBV19 CASSREHRVYSNQPQHF
TRBV6-6 CASRRQGGNQPQHF
TRBV18 CASSPESNTGELFF
TRBV28 CASRPATDEQYF
TRBV27 CASSDPGRGSYEQYF
TRBV9 CASSGGSSGEQYF
TRBV6-4 CASSEGQLNEQFF
TRBV9 CASSAGLADYEQYF
TRBV30 CAWRVSGDTDTQYF
TRBV4-2 CASSQDGTSGRGETQYF
TRBV7-3 CASSPAGPGEEQYF
TRBV2 CASSEGEGYGYTF
TRBV21-1 CASSKIPPYEQYF
TRBV9 CASSVGSGGYEQYF
TRBV4-2 CASSPTLGSYEQYF
TRBV7-3 CASSPGGDQPQHF
TRBV7-6 CASSPWRGDTQYF
TRBV27 CASGEVKGDAEAFF
TRBV4-3 CASSQDGGRIAFF
TRBV12-1 CASSFAPRDREQYF
TRBV7-2 CASSLGTVLSGNTIYF
TRBV6-5 CASSRGGSNYGYTF
TRBV10-3 CAIMDGTSTDTQYF
TRBV18 CASSPATGNTEAFF
TRBV10-1 CASSENSGKLRNEQFF
TRBV5-1 CASSGSGRWTDTQYF
TRBV6-1 CASRWGETQYF
TRBV9 CASSVDPLSRVHGYTF
TRBV7-2 CASSFRRSSYEQYF
TRBV6-4 CASSRFGAADTQYF
TRBV5-1 CASSIPGSSSTDTQYF
TRBV28 CASTPSSGLLNTGELFF
TRBV6-1 CASSEAVGTGELFF
TRBV9 CASSVQGTNTGELFF
TRBV11-3 CASSLGNYNEQFF
TRBV19 CASSTRILAGGYNEQFF
TRBV23-1 CASTRGLAGGGYTDTQYF
TRBV2 CASRRLAESTDTQYF